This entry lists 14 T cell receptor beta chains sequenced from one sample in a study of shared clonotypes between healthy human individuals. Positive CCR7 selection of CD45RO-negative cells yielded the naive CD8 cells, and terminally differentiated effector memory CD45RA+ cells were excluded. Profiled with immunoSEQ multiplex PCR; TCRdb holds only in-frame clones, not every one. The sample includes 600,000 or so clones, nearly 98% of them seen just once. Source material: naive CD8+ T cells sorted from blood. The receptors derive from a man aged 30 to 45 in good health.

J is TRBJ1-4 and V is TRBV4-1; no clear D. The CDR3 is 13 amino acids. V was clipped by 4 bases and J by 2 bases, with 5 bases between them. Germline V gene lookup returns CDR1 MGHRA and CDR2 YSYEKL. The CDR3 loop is CASSLVTNEKLFF. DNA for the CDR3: TGCGCCAGCAGCCTGGTGACTAATGAAAAACTGTTTTTT.

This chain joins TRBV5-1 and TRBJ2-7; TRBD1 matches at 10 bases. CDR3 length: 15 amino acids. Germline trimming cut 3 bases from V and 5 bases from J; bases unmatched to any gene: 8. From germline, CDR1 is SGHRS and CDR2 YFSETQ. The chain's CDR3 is CASSSETGGQDEQYF. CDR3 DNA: TGCGCCAGCAGCTCGGAGACAGGGGGCCAGGACGAGCAGTACTTC.

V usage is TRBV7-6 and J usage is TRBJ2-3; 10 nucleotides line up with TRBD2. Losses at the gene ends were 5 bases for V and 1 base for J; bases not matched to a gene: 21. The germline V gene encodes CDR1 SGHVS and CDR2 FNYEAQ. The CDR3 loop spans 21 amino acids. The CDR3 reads CASSPGAAGLAGVGGTDTQYF. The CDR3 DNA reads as TGTGCCAGCAGCCCGGGGGCGGCGGGTCTAGCGGGAGTCGGGGGCACAGATACGCAGTATTTT.

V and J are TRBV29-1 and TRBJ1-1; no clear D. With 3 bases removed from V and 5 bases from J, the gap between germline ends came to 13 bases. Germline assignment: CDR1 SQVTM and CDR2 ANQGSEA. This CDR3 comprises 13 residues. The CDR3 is CSVDPVLSTEAFF. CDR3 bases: TGCAGCGTTGACCCCGTCTTGTCTACTGAAGCTTTCTTT.

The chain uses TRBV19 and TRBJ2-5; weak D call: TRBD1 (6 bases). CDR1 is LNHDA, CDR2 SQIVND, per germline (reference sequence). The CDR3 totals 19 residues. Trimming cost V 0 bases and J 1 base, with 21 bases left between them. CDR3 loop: CASSIDLAGTGRIQETQYF. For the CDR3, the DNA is TGTGCCAGTAGTATAGATTTGGCCGGAACAGGGCGAATCCAAGAGACCCAGTACTTC.

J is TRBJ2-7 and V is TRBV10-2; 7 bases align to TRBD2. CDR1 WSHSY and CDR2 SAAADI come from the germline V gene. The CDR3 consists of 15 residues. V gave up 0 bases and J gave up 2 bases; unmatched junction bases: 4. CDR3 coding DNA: TGCGCCAGCAGTGAGTCGAGCGGGACCCCCTACGAGCAGTACTTC. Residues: CASSESSGTPYEQYF.

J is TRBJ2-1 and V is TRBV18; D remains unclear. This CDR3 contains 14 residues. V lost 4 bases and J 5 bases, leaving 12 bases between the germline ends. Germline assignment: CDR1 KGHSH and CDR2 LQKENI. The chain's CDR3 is CASSQDYLDNEQFF. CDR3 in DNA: TGTGCCAGCTCACAAGATTACTTGGACAATGAGCAGTTCTTC.

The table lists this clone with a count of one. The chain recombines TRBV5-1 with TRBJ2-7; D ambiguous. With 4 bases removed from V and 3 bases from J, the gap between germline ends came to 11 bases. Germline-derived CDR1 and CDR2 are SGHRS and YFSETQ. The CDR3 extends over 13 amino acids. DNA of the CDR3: TGCGCCAGCAGCGGGCCGGGTGTCTACGAGCAGTACTTC. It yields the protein CASSGPGVYEQYF.

The CDR3 coding sequence is TGTGCCAGCATGGTAGCGGGAGAAAATTTTGAGCAGTTCTTC. Amino acid sequence: CASMVAGENFEQFF. V is TRBV5-5 and J is TRBJ2-1; 9 positions match TRBD2. V was clipped by 6 bases and J by 9 bases; unmatched bases: 10. Germline loops: CDR1 SGHKS, CDR2 YYEKEE (reference sequence). There are 14 residues in the CDR3.

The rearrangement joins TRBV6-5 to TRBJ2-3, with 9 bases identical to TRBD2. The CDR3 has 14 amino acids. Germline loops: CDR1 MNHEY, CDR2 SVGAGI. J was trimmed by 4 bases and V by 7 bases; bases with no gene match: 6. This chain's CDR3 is CASTSGGRADTQYF. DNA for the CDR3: TGTGCCAGCACCTCTGGCGGGAGGGCAGATACGCAGTATTTT.

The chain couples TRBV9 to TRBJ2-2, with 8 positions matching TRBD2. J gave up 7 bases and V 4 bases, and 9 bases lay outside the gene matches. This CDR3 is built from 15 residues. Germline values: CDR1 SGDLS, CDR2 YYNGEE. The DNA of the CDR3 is TGTGCCAGCAGCCCCCTTAGCGGGGCCGGCGGGGAGCTGTTTTTT. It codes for CASSPLSGAGGELFF.

The CDR3 loop is CASSQVSGLSYEQYF. In DNA form, the CDR3 reads TGCGCCAGCAGCCAAGTTTCGGGACTATCCTACGAGCAGTACTTC. The chain recombines TRBV4-1 with TRBJ2-7, with 7 bases that match TRBD2. The CDR3 has 15 amino acids. Germline V lookup: CDR1 MGHRA, CDR2 YSYEKL. V lost 1 base and J lost 1; bases outside the gene matches: 4.

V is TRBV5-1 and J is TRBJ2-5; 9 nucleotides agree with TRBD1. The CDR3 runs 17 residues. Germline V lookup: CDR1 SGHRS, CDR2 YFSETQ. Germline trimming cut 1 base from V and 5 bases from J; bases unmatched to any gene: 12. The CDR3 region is CASSLWGEDRGVETQYF. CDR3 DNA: TGCGCCAGCAGCTTGTGGGGAGAGGACAGGGGTGTCGAGACCCAGTACTTC.

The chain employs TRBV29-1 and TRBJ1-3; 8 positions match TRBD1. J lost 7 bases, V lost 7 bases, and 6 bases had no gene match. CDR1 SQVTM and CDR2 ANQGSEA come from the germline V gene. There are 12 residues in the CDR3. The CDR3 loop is CSGLQGENTIYF. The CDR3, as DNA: TGCAGCGGCCTACAGGGGGAGAACACCATATATTTT.